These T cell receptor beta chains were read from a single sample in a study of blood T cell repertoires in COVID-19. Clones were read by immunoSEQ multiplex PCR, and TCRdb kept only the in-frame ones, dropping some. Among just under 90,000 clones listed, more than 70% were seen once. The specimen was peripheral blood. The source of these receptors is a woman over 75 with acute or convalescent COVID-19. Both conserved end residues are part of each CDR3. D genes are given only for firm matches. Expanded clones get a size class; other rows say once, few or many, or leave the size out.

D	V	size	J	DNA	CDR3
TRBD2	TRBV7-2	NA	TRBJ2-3	TGTGCCAGCAGTTCTAGCGGGAGAGGAGATACGCAGTATTTT	CASSSSGRGDTQYF
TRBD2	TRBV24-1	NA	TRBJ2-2	TGTGCCACCAGTCCCCACCGACGAGCGGGAGGACAACCCTTCACCGGGGAGCTGTTTTTT	CATSPHRRAGGQPFTGELFF
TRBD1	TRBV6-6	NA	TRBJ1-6	TGTGCCAGCAGTCAACGACAGGGCGGCCCGGGTGGACTTTGGGATTCACCCCTCCACTTT	CASSQRQGGPGGLWDSPLHF
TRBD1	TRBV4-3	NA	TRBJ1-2	TGCGCCAGCAGCCCGACAGGGGCCGCTAACTATGGCTACACCTTC	CASSPTGAANYGYTF
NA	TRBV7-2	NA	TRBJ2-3	TGTGCCAGCAGCTTCGCCGGACACATAAGGACAGATACGCAGTATTTT	CASSFAGHIRTDTQYF
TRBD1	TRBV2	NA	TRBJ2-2	TGTGCCAGCAGTGAAGTAGGACAGGGGGCCTCCGGGGAGCTGTTTTTT	CASSEVGQGASGELFF
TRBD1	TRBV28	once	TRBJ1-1	TGTGCCAGCAGCCCTGGGGGGCACAGGGGGACTGAAGCTTTCTTT	CASSPGGHRGTEAFF
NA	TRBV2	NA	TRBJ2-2	TGTGCCAGCAGTGAAAACATCGGGGGTTTAATCACCGGGGAGCTGTTTTTT	CASSENIGGLITGELFF
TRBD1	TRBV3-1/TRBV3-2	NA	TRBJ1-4	TGTGCCAGCAGCCAAGCGGGACAGGGGGTGAGGTCTAATGAAAAACTGTTTTTT	CASSQAGQGVRSNEKLFF
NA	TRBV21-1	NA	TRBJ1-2	TGTGCCAGCACCTGGACAGATCCGAACTATGGCTACACCTTC	CASTWTDPNYGYTF
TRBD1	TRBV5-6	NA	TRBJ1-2	TGTGCCAGCAGCCCGGGACAGACCTATGGCTACACCTTC	CASSPGQTYGYTF
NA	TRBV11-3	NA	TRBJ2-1	TGTGCCAGCAGCACCCAACGGGGAGACAATGAGCAGTTCTTC	CASSTQRGDNEQFF
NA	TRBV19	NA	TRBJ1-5	TGTGCCAGTAGCCCTGGACAGTCAAGGGATCAGCCCCAGCATTTT	CASSPGQSRDQPQHF
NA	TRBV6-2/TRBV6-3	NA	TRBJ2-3	TGTGCCAGCAGTTCCGTGGACGGGGTCCCAGATACGCAGTATTTT	CASSSVDGVPDTQYF
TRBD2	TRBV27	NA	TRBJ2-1	TGTGCCAGCAGTTTATCGCTTAGCGGGGGTCACAATGAGCAGTTCTTC	CASSLSLSGGHNEQFF
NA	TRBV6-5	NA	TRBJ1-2	TGTGCCAGCAGCCCCGACAGCTATGGCTACACCTTC	CASSPDSYGYTF
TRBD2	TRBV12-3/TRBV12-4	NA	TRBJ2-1	TGTGCCAGCAGGCCCGGGACTAGCAATGAGCAGTTCTTC	CASRPGTSNEQFF
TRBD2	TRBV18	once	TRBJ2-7	TGTGCCAGCTCACCGGGACTAGCGGGGGGAACCTACGAGCAGTACTTC	CASSPGLAGGTYEQYF
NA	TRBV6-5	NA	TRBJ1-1	TGTGCCAGCAGGGGGCTACAGGGCTCGGCTGAAGCTTTCTTT	CASRGLQGSAEAFF
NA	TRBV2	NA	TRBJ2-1	TGTGCCAGCAGTGAGGAGAGCTCCTACAATGAGCAGTTCTTC	CASSEESSYNEQFF
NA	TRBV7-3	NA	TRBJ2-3	TGTGCCAGCAGCTTACAAAGAACTAGCACAGATACGCAGTATTTT	CASSLQRTSTDTQYF
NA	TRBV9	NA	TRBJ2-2	TGTGCCAGCAGCGTAGGCGGAAACACCGGGGAGCTGTTTTTT	CASSVGGNTGELFF
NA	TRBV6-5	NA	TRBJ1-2	TGTGCCAGCAATACCGGACATCGATCGGGCTACACCTTC	CASNTGHRSGYTF
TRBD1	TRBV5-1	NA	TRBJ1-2	TGCGCCAGCAGCTTGGGGACAGGGGTCTATGGCTACACCTTC	CASSLGTGVYGYTF
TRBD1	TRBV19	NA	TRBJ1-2	TGTGCCAGTAGGCGGGACAGGACATTCTCCTTC	CASRRDRTFSF
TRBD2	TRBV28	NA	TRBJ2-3	TGTGCCAGCAGGAGAGCGGGAGACACGCAGTATTTT	CASRRAGDTQYF
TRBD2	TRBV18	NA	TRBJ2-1	TGTGCCAGCTCAGGGACTAGCGGAGACAATGAGCAGTTCTTC	CASSGTSGDNEQFF
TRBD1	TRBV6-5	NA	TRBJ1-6	TGTGCCAGCACCGGACAGGGTGTCAATTCACCCCTCCACTTT	CASTGQGVNSPLHF
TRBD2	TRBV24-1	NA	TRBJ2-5	TGTGCCACCAGTGATCCTAGCGGGAGCGGGGAGACCCAGTACTTC	CATSDPSGSGETQYF
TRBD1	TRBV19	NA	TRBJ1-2	TGTGCCAGTAGCGGGACAGGGGGAACTAACTATGGCTACACCTTC	CASSGTGGTNYGYTF
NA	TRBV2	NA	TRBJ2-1	TGTGCCAGCAGCAGGACAGTAGGGGTGGGCAATGAGCAGTTCTTC	CASSRTVGVGNEQFF
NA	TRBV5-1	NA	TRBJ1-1	TGCGCCAGCAGCTTGGTTCCCCAGGGGTCTAACACTGAAGCTTTCTTT	CASSLVPQGSNTEAFF
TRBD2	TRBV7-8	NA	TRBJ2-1	TGTGCCAGCAGCTTCCTGACTAGCGGGGGATCCACATACAATGAGCAGTTCTTC	CASSFLTSGGSTYNEQFF
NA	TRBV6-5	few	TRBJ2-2	TGTGCCAGCCATGCGGGGCTTAACACCGGGGAGCTGTTTTTT	CASHAGLNTGELFF
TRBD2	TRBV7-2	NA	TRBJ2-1	TGTGCCAGCAGCTTCCGCGGGGGTGATGAGCAGTTCTTC	CASSFRGGDEQFF
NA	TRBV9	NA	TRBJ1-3	TGTGCCAGCAGCTCTCGGGGAGGAAACACCATATATTTT	CASSSRGGNTIYF
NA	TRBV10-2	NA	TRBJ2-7	TGCGCCAGCAGTTATACGACAGCCTCCTACGAGCAGTACTTC	CASSYTTASYEQYF
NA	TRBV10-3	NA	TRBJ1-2	TGTGCCATCAGTGAGTCGAGAGCAGCGAACTATGGCTACACCTTC	CAISESRAANYGYTF
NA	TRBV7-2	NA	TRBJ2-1	TGTGCCACCAAGGGGCAGTATGGGGACTATGAGCAGTTCTTC	CATKGQYGDYEQFF
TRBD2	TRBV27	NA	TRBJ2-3	TGTGCCAGCAGTTATGGCGGGAGGACAGATACGCAGTATTTT	CASSYGGRTDTQYF
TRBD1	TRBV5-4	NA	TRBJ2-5	TGTGCCAGCAGCTCCCCCGGGACAGGGGGCGAGACCCAGTACTTC	CASSSPGTGGETQYF
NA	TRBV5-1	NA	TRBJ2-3	TGCGCCAGCAGCTTGACTTTCGGTGATACGCAGTATTTT	CASSLTFGDTQYF
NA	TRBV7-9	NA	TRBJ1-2	TGTGCCAGCAGCCCCGCAGTTAACTATGGCTACACCTTC	CASSPAVNYGYTF
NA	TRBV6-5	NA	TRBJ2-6	TGTGCCAGCAGTTCCACTGGGGCCAACGTCCTGACTTTC	CASSSTGANVLTF
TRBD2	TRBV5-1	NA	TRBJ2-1	TGCGCCAGCAGCTGGGGACTAGCGGGGGGTGCTACAGGTTACAATGAGCAGTTCTTC	CASSWGLAGGATGYNEQFF
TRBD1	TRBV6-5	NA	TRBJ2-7	TGTGCCAGCAAGGGGTGGACAGGGGGCCACGAGCAGTACTTC	CASKGWTGGHEQYF
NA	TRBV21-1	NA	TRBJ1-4	TGTGCCAGCAGCATAGGTCAGGGTCCGTATGAAAAACTGTTTTTT	CASSIGQGPYEKLFF
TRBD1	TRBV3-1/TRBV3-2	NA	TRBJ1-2	TGTGCCAGCAGCCAAGGAGACACCAAAGGGGGCTTAGGAGGCTACACCTTC	CASSQGDTKGGLGGYTF
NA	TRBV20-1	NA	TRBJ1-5	TGCAGTGCGAGTGCAGGGGAACAGCCCCAGCATTTT	CSASAGEQPQHF
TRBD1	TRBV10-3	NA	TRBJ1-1	TGTGCCATCAGTGAGCCAGGGGGGACAGTAGAAGCTTTCTTT	CAISEPGGTVEAFF
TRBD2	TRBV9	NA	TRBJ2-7	TGTGCCAGCAGCCGCCGACCGGGACTAGCGGCCTACGAGCAGTACTTC	CASSRRPGLAAYEQYF
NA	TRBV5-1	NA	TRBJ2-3	TGCGCCAGCAGGGGCCTCGCAGGAGATACGCAGTATTTT	CASRGLAGDTQYF
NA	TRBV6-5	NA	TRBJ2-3	TGTGCCAGCAGGGCTAGCTGGTCAGATACGCAGTATTTT	CASRASWSDTQYF
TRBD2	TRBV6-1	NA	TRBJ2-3	TGTGCCAGCAGTGCGACTAGCGGGGGTTACACAGATACGCAGTATTTT	CASSATSGGYTDTQYF
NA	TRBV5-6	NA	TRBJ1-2	TGTGCCAGCAGCTTGGAAGGTCAGGGGAAGCTGAATGGCTACACCTTC	CASSLEGQGKLNGYTF
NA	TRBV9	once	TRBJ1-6	TGTGCCAGCAGCGGGATTAGAGAGGATTCACCCCTCCACTTT	CASSGIREDSPLHF
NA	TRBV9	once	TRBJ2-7	TGTGCCAGCAGCGTAGACGGCGGTCCCTACGAGCAGTACTTC	CASSVDGGPYEQYF